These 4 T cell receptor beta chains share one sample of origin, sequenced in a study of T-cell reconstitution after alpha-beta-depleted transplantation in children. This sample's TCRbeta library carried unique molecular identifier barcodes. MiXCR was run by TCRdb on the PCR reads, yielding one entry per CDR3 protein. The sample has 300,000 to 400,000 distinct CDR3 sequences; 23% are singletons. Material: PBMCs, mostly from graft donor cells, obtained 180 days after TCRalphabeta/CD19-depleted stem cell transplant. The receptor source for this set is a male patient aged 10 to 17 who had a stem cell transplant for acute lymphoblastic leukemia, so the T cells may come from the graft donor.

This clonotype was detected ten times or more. CDR3 sequence reads: CASSVGGLALADTQYF. The CDR3 DNA follows: TGTGCCAGCAGCGTAGGGGGGCTAGCGCTCGCAGATACGCAGTATTTT. The V gene is TRBV9, the J gene TRBJ2-3; the D gene could be TRBD1 or TRBD2 (6 bases each). The CDR3 spans 16 residues. Trimming pared 0 bases from V and 4 bases from J, leaving 15 bases between. The germline CDR1 and CDR2 sequences are SGDLS and YYNGEE.

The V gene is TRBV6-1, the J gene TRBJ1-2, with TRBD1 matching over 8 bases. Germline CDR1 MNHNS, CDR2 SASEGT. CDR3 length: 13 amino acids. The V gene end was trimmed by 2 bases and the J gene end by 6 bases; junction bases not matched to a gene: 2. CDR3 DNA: TGTGCCAGCAGTGAATGGACAGGGCATGGCTACACCTTC. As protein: CASSEWTGHGYTF.

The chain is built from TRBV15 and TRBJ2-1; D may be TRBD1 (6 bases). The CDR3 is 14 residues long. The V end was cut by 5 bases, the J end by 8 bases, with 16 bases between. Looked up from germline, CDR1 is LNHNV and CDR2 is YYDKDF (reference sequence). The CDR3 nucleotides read TGTGCCACCAGCTCACACCAGGGGTACGATGAGCAGTTCTTC. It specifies CATSSHQGYDEQFF.

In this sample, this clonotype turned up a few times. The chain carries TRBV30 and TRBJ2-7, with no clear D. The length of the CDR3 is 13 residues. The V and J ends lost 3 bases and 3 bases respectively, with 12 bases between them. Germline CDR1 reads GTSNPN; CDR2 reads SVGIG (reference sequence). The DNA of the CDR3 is TGTGCCTGGAGCCATGGCTCGTACTACGAGCAGTACTTC. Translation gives CAWSHGSYYEQYF.